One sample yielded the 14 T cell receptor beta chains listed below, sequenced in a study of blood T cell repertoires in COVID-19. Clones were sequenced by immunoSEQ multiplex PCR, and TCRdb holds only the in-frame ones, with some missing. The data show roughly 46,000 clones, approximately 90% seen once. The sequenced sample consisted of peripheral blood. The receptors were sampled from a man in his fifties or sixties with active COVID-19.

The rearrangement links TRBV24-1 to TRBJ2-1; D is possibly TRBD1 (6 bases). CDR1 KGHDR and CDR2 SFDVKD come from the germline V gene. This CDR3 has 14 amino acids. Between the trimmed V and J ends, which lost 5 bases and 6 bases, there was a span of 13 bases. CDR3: CATSGPGHTNEQFF. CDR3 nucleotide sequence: TGTGCCACCAGTGGCCCGGGACATACCAATGAGCAGTTCTTC.

CDR3 in amino acids: CASRQGDVDEKLFF. DNA of the CDR3: TGTGCCAGTAGACAGGGGGACGTGGATGAAAAACTGTTTTTT. The chain employs TRBV19 and TRBJ1-4; 8 bases map to TRBD1. This CDR3 is 14 amino acids long. V shed 6 bases and J 6 bases; nucleotides not matched to a gene: 6. Germline lookup yields CDR1 LNHDA and CDR2 SQIVND (reference sequence).

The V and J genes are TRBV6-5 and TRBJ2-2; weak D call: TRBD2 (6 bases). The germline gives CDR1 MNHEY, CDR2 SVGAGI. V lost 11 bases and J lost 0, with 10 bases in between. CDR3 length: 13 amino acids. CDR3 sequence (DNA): TGTGCCGGAGGGCTGACGAACACCGGGGAGCTGTTTTTT. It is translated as CAGGLTNTGELFF.

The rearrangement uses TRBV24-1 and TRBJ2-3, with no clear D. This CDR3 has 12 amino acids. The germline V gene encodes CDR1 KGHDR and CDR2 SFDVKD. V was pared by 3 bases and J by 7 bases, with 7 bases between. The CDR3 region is CATSDPHNTQYF. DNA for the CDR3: TGTGCCACCAGTGATCCCCACAATACGCAGTATTTT.

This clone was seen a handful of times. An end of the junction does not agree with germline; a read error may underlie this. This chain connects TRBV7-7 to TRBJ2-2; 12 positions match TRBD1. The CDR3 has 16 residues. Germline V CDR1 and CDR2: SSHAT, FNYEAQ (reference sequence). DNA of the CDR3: TGTGCTAGCAGCTGGGACAGGGGGCTTGGTACCGGGGAGCTGTTTTTT. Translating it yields CASSWDRGLGTGELFF.

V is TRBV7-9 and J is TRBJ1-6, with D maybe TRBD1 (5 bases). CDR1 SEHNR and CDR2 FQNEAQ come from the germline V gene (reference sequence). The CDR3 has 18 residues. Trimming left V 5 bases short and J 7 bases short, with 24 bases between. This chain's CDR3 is CASSPGGRGEPINSPLHF. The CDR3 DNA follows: TGTGCCAGCAGCCCAGGCGGGCGGGGGGAGCCAATAAATTCACCCCTCCACTTT. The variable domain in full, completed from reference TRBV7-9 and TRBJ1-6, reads DTGVSQNPRHKITKRGQNVTFRCDPISEHNRLYWYRQTLGQGPEFLTYFQNEAQLEKSRLLSDRFSAERPKGSFSTLEIQRTEQGDSAMYLCASSPGGRGEPINSPLHFGNGTRLTVT.

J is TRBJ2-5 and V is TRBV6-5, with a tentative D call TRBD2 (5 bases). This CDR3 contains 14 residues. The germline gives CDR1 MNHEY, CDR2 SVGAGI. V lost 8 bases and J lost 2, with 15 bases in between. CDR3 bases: TGTGCCAGCCAACCCCAAAGGGAGCAAGAGACCCAGTACTTC. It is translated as CASQPQREQETQYF.

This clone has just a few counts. CDR3 coding DNA: TGTGCCAGCAGTGAAGCCCACAGGGGGGGCAACACCATATATTTT. Its protein is CASSEAHRGGNTIYF. The chain joins TRBV6-1 to TRBJ1-3, with 8 positions matching TRBD1. The V gene's germline CDR1 is MNHNS and CDR2 SASEGT. Trimming removed 0 bases from V and 7 bases from J; junction bases left unmatched: 5. This CDR3 comprises 15 residues.

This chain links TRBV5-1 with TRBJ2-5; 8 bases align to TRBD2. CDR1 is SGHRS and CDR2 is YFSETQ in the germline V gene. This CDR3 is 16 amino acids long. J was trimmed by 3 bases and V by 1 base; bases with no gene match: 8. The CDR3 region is CASSLSGGRSKETQYF. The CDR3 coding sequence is TGCGCCAGCAGCTTGTCGGGGGGGAGGTCCAAAGAGACCCAGTACTTC.

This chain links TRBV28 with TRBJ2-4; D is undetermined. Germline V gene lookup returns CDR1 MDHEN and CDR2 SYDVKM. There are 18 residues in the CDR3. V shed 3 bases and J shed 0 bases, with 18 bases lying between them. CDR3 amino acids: CASSFPRQEISAKNIQYF. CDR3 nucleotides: TGTGCCAGCAGTTTCCCCAGGCAAGAGATTTCAGCCAAAAACATTCAGTACTTC.

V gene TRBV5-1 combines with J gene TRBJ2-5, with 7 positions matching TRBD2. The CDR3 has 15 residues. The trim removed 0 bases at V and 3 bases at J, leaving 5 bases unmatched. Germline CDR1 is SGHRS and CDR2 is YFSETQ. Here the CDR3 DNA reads TGCGCCAGCAGCTTGGTCCCACTAGCGAAAGAGACCCAGTACTTC. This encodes CASSLVPLAKETQYF.

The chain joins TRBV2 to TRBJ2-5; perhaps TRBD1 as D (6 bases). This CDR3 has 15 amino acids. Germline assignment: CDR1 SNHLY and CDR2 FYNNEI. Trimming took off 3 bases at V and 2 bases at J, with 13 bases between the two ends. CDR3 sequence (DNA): TGTGCCAGCAGTGAGGTCAGGGGCAAACAAGAGACCCAGTACTTC. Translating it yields CASSEVRGKQETQYF.

The CDR3 DNA is TGTGCCAGCACCGGCATACAAACAGGGGACACCGGGGAGCTGTTTTTT. Its protein product is CASTGIQTGDTGELFF. The chain couples TRBV13 to TRBJ2-2; 7 positions match TRBD1. The V gene's germline CDR1 is PRHDT and CDR2 FYEKMQ (reference sequence). The junction had 11 bases not matched to a gene; V was cut back by 7 bases and J by 3 bases. The CDR3 sequence is 16 residues long.

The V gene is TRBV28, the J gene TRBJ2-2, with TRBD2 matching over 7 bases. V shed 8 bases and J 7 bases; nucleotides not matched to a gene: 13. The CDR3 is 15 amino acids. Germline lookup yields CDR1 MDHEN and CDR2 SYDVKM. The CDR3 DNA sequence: TGTGCCAGCTACCCCTGGGGGGGAGAGGGCGGGGAGCTGTTTTTT. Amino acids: CASYPWGGEGGELFF.